The rows below give T cell receptor beta chains drawn from one sample of a study of blood T cell repertoires in COVID-19. The assay was immunoSEQ multiplex PCR, and TCRdb's table has in-frame clones only and misses some. The sample has around 160,000 clones, 75% to 85% seen once. Sequenced: peripheral blood. These receptors all come from a human donor with acute or convalescent COVID-19. The donor label of this sample is uncertain. CDR3s include the opening cysteine and the closing phenylalanine or tryptophan. A D gene is named only where the DNA matches it firmly. The size entry is marked missing in some rows and otherwise reads once, few, many or a size class.

J | V | D | size | DNA | CDR3
TRBJ1-2 | TRBV14 | . | . | TGTGCCAGCAGCCAAATACAGGGAGTGTATGGCTACACCTTC | CASSQIQGVYGYTF
TRBJ1-2 | TRBV5-1 | . | . | TGCGCCAGCAGCTTGGGGGGAAGCGGGTTTGAGGGCTACACCTTC | CASSLGGSGFEGYTF
TRBJ1-6 | TRBV3-1/TRBV3-2 | TRBD1 | . | TGTGCCAGCAGCCAATCGGACAGGGAACCCCTCCACTTT | CASSQSDREPLHF
TRBJ2-2 | TRBV24-1 | . | . | TGTGCCACCAGTGACTTCAGTACGGGCGGGGAGCTGTTTTTT | CATSDFSTGGELFF
TRBJ1-1 | TRBV13 | . | few | TGTGCCAGCAGCTTAATCCCCCTGTTACGGTTCGCCGACACTGAAGCTTTCTTT | CASSLIPLLRFADTEAFF
TRBJ2-1 | TRBV27 | TRBD2 | few | TGTGCCAGCAGTTCCTGGGGGGGAGGGAATGAGCAGTTCTTC | CASSSWGGGNEQFF
TRBJ1-5 | TRBV2 | . | . | TGTGCCAGCAGTGAACTGGGAGGTCGCAATCAGCCCCAGCATTTT | CASSELGGRNQPQHF
TRBJ2-3 | TRBV7-7 | . | . | TGTGCCAGCAGCTTAGCGGCAGGCCTGAGCACAGATACGCAGTATTTT | CASSLAAGLSTDTQYF
TRBJ1-6 | TRBV19 | . | . | TGTGCCAGTAGTATCTCGGGAGGACAAGTAAATTCACCCCTCCACTTT | CASSISGGQVNSPLHF
TRBJ1-2 | TRBV9 | . | . | TGTGCCAGCAGCGTAGGGGGAGGCGTAGCGTATGGCTACACCTTC | CASSVGGGVAYGYTF
TRBJ1-3 | TRBV7-2 | TRBD1 | . | TGTGCCAGCAGCGCTTGGACAGGAGGAGGAAACACCATATATTTT | CASSAWTGGGNTIYF
TRBJ2-3 | TRBV2 | TRBD2 | . | TGTGCCAGCAGTATAGCGGGGGGCCCAGATACGCAGTATTTT | CASSIAGGPDTQYF
TRBJ1-3 | TRBV7-9 | . | . | TGTGCCAGCAGCTTGCTAGCCATCTCTGGAAACACCATATATTTT | CASSLLAISGNTIYF